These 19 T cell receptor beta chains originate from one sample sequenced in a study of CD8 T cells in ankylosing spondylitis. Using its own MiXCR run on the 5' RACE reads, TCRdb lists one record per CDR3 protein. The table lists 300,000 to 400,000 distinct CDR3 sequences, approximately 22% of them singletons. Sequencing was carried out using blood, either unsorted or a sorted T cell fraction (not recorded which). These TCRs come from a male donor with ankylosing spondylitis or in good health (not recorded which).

Here the CDR3 reads CSVLLYGETQYF. The CDR3 DNA sequence: TGCAGCGTTCTCCTTTATGGAGAGACCCAGTACTTC. The V gene is TRBV29-1, the J gene TRBJ2-5; D call uncertain. V was cut by 5 bases and J by 4 bases, with 11 bases left in between. Germline V gene sequence: CDR1 SQVTM, CDR2 ANQGSEA. The CDR3 runs to 12 residues.

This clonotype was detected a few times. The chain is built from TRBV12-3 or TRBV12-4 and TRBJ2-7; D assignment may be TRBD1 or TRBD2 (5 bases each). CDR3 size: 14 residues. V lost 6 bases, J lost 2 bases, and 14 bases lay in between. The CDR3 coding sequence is TGTGCCAGCAGCCCGGGACCGGCGACCTACGAGCAGTACTTC. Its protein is CASSPGPATYEQYF.

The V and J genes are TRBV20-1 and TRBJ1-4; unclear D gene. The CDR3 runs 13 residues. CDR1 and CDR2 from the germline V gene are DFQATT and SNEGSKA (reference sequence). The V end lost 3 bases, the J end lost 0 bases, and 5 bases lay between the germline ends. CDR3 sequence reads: CSARTTTNEKLFF. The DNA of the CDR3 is TGCAGTGCTAGGACAACAACTAATGAAAAACTGTTTTTT.

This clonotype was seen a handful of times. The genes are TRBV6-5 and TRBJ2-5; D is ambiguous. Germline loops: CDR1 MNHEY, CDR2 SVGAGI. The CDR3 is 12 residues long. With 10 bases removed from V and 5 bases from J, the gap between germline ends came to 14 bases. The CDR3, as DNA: TGTGCCACCTACCTGCCTGGGGAGACCCAGTACTTC. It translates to CATYLPGETQYF.

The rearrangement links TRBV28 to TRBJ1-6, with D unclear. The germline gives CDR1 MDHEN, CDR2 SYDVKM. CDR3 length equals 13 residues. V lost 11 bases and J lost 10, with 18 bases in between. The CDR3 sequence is CAARSGVGSPLHF. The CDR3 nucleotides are TGTGCCGCTCGCTCCGGGGTTGGCTCACCCCTCCACTTT.

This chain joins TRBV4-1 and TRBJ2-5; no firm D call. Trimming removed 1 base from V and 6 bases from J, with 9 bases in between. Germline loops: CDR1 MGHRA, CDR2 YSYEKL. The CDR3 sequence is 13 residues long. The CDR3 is CASSQALVKTQYF. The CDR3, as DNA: TGCGCCAGCAGCCAAGCCCTAGTAAAGACCCAGTACTTC.

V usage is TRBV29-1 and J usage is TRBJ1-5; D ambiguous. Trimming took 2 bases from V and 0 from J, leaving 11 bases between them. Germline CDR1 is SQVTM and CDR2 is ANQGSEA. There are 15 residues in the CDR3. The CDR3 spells CSVEPGGNSNQPQHF. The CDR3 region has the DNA TGCAGCGTTGAACCCGGAGGGAATAGCAATCAGCCCCAGCATTTT.

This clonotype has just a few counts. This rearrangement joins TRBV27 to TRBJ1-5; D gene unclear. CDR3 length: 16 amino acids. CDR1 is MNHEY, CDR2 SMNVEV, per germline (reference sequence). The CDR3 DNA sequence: TGTCATAACTATGACGAAGGGTTAAATAGCAATCAGCCCCAGCATTTT. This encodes CHNYDEGLNSNQPQHF.

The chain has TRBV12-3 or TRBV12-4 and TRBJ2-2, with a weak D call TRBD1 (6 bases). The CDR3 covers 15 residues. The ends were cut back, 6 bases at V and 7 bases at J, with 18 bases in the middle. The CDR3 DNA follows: TGTGCCAGCAGGCCTTTCTTACAGGGTTACGGGGAGCTGTTTTTT. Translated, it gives CASRPFLQGYGELFF.

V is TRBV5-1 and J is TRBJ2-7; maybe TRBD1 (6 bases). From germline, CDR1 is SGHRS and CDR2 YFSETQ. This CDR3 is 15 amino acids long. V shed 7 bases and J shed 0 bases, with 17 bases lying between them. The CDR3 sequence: CASRNEGTNSYEQYF. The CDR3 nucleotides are TGCGCCAGCCGCAACGAAGGGACAAACTCCTACGAGCAGTACTTC. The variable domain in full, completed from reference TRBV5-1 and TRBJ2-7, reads KAGVTQTPRYLIKTRGQQVTLSCSPISGHRSVSWYQQTPGQGLQFLFEYFSETQRNKGNFPGRFSGRQFSNSRSEMNVSTLELGDSALYLCASRNEGTNSYEQYFGPGTRLTVT.

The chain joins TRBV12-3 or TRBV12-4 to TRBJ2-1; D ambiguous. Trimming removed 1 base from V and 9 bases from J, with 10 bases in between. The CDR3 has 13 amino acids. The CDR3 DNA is TGTGCCAGCAGTTTAGGGCCGGTTACTGAGCAGTTCTTC. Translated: CASSLGPVTEQFF.

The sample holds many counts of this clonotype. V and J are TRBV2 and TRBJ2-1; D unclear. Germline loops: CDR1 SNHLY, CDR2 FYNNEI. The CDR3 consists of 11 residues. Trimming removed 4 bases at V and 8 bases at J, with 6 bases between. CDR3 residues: CASSGVYEQFF. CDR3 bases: TGTGCCAGCAGTGGGGTCTATGAGCAGTTCTTC.

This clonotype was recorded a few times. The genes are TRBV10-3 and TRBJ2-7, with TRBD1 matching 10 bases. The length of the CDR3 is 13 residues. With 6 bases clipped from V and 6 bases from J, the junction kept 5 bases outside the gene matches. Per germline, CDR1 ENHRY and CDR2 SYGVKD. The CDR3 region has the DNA TGTGCCATCAGCACGGACAGGGGGGCCGAGCAGTACTTC. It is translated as CAISTDRGAEQYF.

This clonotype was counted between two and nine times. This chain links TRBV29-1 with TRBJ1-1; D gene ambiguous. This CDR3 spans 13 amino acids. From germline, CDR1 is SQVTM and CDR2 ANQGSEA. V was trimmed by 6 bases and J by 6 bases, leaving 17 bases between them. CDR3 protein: CSVVGPGNPEAFF. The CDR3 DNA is TGCAGCGTCGTTGGGCCGGGAAATCCTGAAGCTTTCTTT.

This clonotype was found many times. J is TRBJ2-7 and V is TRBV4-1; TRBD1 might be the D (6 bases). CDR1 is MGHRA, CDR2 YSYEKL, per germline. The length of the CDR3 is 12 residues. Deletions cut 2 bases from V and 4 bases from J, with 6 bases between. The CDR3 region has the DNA TGCGCCAGCAGCCAAACAGGGTACGAGCAGTACTTC. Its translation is CASSQTGYEQYF.

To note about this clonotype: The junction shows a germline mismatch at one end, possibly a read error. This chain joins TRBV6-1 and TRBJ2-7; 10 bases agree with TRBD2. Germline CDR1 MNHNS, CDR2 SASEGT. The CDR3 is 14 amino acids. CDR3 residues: CASREERGGYEQYF. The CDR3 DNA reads TGTGCCAGCAGGGAAGAGCGGGGGGGCTACGAGCAGTACTTC.

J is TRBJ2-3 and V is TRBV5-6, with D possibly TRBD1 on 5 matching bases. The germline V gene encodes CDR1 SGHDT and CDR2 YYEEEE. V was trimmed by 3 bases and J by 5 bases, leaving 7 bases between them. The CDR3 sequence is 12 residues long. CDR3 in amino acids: CASSWQGDTQYF. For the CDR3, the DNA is TGTGCCAGCAGCTGGCAGGGAGATACGCAGTATTTT. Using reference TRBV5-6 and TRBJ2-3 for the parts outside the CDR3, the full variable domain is DAGVTQSPTHLIKTRGQQVTLRCSPKSGHDTVSWYQQALGQGPQFIFQYYEEEERQRGNFPDRFSGHQFPNYSSELNVNALLLGDSALYLCASSWQGDTQYFGPGTRLTVL.

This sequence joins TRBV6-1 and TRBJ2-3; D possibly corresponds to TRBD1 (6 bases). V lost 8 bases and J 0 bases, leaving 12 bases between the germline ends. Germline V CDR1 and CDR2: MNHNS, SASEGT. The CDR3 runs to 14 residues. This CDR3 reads CASRGRGSTDTQYF. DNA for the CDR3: TGTGCCAGCCGCGGCAGGGGTAGCACAGATACGCAGTATTTT.

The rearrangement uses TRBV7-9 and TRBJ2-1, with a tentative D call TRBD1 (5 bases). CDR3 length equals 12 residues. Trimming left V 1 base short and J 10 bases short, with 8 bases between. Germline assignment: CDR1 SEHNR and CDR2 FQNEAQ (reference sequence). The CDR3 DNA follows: TGTGCCAGCAGCTTAGGACAGACCGAGCAGTTCTTC. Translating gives CASSLGQTEQFF. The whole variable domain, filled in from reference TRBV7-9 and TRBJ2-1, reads DTGVSQNPRHKITKRGQNVTFRCDPISEHNRLYWYRQTLGQGPEFLTYFQNEAQLEKSRLLSDRFSAERPKGSFSTLEIQRTEQGDSAMYLCASSLGQTEQFFGPGTRLTVL.